The 13 T cell receptor beta chains below all came from one sample that was sequenced in a study of metastatic and nonmetastatic thyroid tumors. TCRdb re-processed the PCR reads through MiXCR. The sample lists some 4,000 clones, 30% to 40% occurring once. Patients had received no treatment of any kind before thyroid surgery. The sample was adjacent normal tissue. These receptors were obtained from a female donor with papillary thyroid cancer or a benign thyroid nodule (not recorded which). Some clones in this sample may be carry-over from other donors' samples.

This clone turned up a few times. The chain joins TRBV10-3 to TRBJ2-7; 7 positions agree with TRBD1. This CDR3 has 16 amino acids. J gave up 2 bases and V 0 bases, and 7 bases lay outside the gene matches. Germline V gene lookup returns CDR1 ENHRY and CDR2 SYGVKD. The CDR3 sequence: CAISESRGQTPYEQYF. The CDR3 DNA is TGTGCCATCAGTGAGTCGAGGGGACAGACCCCCTACGAGCAGTACTTC.

This chain uses TRBV27 with TRBJ1-6; D is unclear. The CDR3 runs 16 residues. Trimming took off 5 bases at V and 8 bases at J, with 19 bases between the two ends. Looked up from germline, CDR1 is MNHEY and CDR2 is SMNVEV (reference sequence). This chain's CDR3 is CASSPYGVGLDSPLHF. Here the CDR3 DNA reads TGTGCCAGCAGTCCCTACGGCGTAGGGTTGGATTCACCCCTCCACTTT.

In this sample, this clone turned up a few times. The gene calls are TRBV6-1 and TRBJ2-2; no definite D call. Trimming shortened V by 6 bases and J by 11 bases, and 10 bases separated the two germline ends. This CDR3 contains 11 residues. The germline V gene has CDR1 MNHNS and CDR2 SASEGT. The DNA of the CDR3 is TGTGCCAGCAGCACCGCCAGAGAGCTGTTTTTT. It encodes CASSTARELFF.

This clone is categorized as medium-sized. The chain carries TRBV10-2 and TRBJ2-7, with a weak D call TRBD2 (6 bases). The V end was cut by 5 bases, the J end by 4 bases, with 9 bases between. The CDR3 is 12 residues long. Germline V CDR1 and CDR2: WSHSY, SAAADI. This CDR3 reads CASSPRGYEQYF. The CDR3 nucleotides read TGCGCCAGCAGTCCTCGGGGGTACGAGCAGTACTTC.

The V and J genes are TRBV30 and TRBJ2-2; D ambiguous. The CDR3 contains 12 residues. Per germline, CDR1 GTSNPN and CDR2 SVGIG (reference sequence). Trimming pared 4 bases from V and 1 base from J, leaving 4 bases between. The CDR3 region is CAWTENTGELFF. The CDR3 DNA is TGTGCCTGGACGGAGAACACCGGGGAGCTGTTTTTT.

This chain uses TRBV7-8 with TRBJ1-1; no clear D. The CDR3 consists of 13 residues. Trimming removed 5 bases from V and 8 bases from J, with 15 bases in between. Germline CDR1 and CDR2: SGHVS and FQNEAQ. The CDR3 here is CASSPHRPDEAFF. In DNA, the CDR3 is TGTGCCAGCAGCCCCCACCGACCGGACGAAGCTTTCTTT. The entire variable domain, with the rest obtained from reference TRBV7-8 and TRBJ1-1, is as follows: GAGVSQSPRYKVAKRGQDVALRCDPISGHVSLFWYQQALGQGPEFLTYFQNEAQLDKSGLPSDRFFAERPEGSVSTLKIQRTQQEDSAVYLCASSPHRPDEAFFGQGTRLTVV.

The chain is built from TRBV7-2 and TRBJ2-7; D possibly matches TRBD1 or TRBD2 (5 bases each). V shed 0 bases and J shed 3 bases, with 12 bases lying between them. Looked up from germline, CDR1 is SGHTA and CDR2 is FQGNSA. The CDR3 runs to 15 residues. CDR3 sequence (DNA): TGTGCCAGCAGCTTAGCAGGGACGGCCAACTACGAGCAGTACTTC. Amino acid sequence: CASSLAGTANYEQYF.

The V gene is TRBV20-1, the J gene TRBJ1-2, with a weak D call TRBD1 (5 bases). V was shortened by 3 bases and J by 0 bases, with 17 bases between the two germline ends. Germline V lookup: CDR1 DFQATT, CDR2 SNEGSKA (reference sequence). This CDR3 comprises 16 residues. This chain's CDR3 is CSARGASGRANYGYTF. DNA of the CDR3: TGCAGTGCTAGGGGCGCCTCAGGCAGGGCTAACTATGGCTACACCTTC.

In its sample, this clone was seen a few times. J is TRBJ1-1 and V is TRBV9, with TRBD1 as a possible D gene (6 bases). The V gene's germline CDR1 is SGDLS and CDR2 YYNGEE. V gave up 4 bases and J gave up 4 bases, with 20 bases separating them. This CDR3 region has 16 residues. DNA for the CDR3: TGTGCCAGCAGCCCACAATCAGGGGTGGAGGGCACTGAAGCTTTCTTT. Protein: CASSPQSGVEGTEAFF.

CDR3 loop: CSAREDRGHTIYF. The CDR3 nucleotides read TGCAGTGCTAGAGAGGACAGGGGACACACCATATATTTT. The chain carries TRBV20-1 and TRBJ1-3, with 9 positions matching TRBD1. In germline, CDR1 is DFQATT, CDR2 SNEGSKA (reference sequence). The CDR3 covers 13 residues. J was trimmed by 8 bases and V by 0 bases; bases with no gene match: 2.

The chain combines TRBV27 with TRBJ1-6, with D uncertain. CDR3 length equals 15 residues. Trimming pared 8 bases from V and 8 bases from J, leaving 19 bases between. Germline CDR1 reads MNHEY; CDR2 reads SMNVEV (reference sequence). This chain's CDR3 is CASGRLHQLDSPLHF. Here the CDR3 DNA reads TGTGCCAGCGGGCGCCTACATCAGTTGGATTCACCCCTCCACTTT.

This chain uses TRBV20-1 with TRBJ1-2; 7 bases are a match to TRBD1. Unmatched junction bases numbered 10, after V lost 1 base and J lost 5 bases. Per the germline V gene, CDR1 is DFQATT and CDR2 is SNEGSKA (reference sequence). This CDR3 contains 15 residues. Written as DNA, the CDR3 is TGCAGTGCTAGAGGCCGACAGGGACGGGGGTATGGCTACACCTTC. Translating it yields CSARGRQGRGYGYTF.

This clone was recorded a few times. This chain connects TRBV28 to TRBJ1-2; 7 bases align to TRBD1. With V trimmed by 8 bases and J by 4 bases, 4 bases remained unmatched. The CDR3 is 12 amino acids. The V gene's germline CDR1 is MDHEN and CDR2 SYDVKM. The CDR3 region is CASDRVGYGYTF. The CDR3 DNA follows: TGTGCCAGCGACAGGGTCGGCTATGGCTACACCTTC.